The T cell receptor (beta chain) under discussion was sequenced for a study of radiation and T cells in renal cell carcinoma. Study-level findings and limits: From baseline, blood top tumor clonotypes peaked at 2 weeks post-radiation.

As to time point: blood 4 weeks post-SBRT, at nephrectomy. Treatment described: 15 Gy SBRT to primary tumor, nephrectomy 4 weeks later. As regards this clone: Its antigen is as yet unknown.

Only in-frame clones appear in the TCRdb table, and some are missing; sequencing was by immunoSEQ multiplex PCR. The table shows approximately 43,000 clones, with about 82% occurring only once. Germline V gives CDR1 MRHNA, CDR2 SNTAGT. This CDR3 contains 13 residues. V trimming: 4 bases; J trimming: 6 bases; junction bases outside the gene matches: 3. This rearrangement joins TRBV6-4 to TRBJ1-1; TRBD1 aligns across 9 bases. This sequence was found in a woman between 70 and 85 years old with renal cell carcinoma. The sequencing here drew on blood, taken from a patient whose treatment included radiotherapy and nephrectomy. This chain's CDR3 is CASSADRGAEAFF. CDR3 nucleotides: TGTGCCAGCAGTGCGGACAGGGGAGCTGAAGCTTTCTTT.